The rows below give T cell receptor beta chains drawn from one sample of a study of blood T cell repertoires in COVID-19. Here immunoSEQ multiplex PCR was the method, and the copy in TCRdb shows in-frame clones only, minus some. The profile shows about 220,000 clones, about three quarters of them singletons. Sequences were obtained from peripheral blood. All receptors come from a woman between 65 and 79 years old with acute or convalescent COVID-19. Both conserved end residues are part of each CDR3. Fields, in order: D gene, clone size, J gene, V gene, CDR3 DNA, CDR3 protein. A D gene is named only where the DNA matches it firmly. Clone size, where shown, is once, few, many, or a class for clones that have expanded.

.,.,TRBJ2-2,TRBV27,TGTGCCAGCAGGACGACAGCCGGGGAGCTGTTTTTT,CASRTTAGELFF
.,.,TRBJ1-1,TRBV21-1,TGTGCCAGCAGCAAAGTGCAGCAGGGGAACACTGAAGCTTTCTTT,CASSKVQQGNTEAFF
.,once,TRBJ1-1,TRBV6-5,TGTGCCAGCAGTTACTCCTCAGCGGTTTTTGGCGCTGAAGCTTTCTTT,CASSYSSAVFGAEAFF
TRBD2,.,TRBJ2-5,TRBV5-1,TGCGCCAGCAGTTTTGGGACTAGCGGGGCCCGGGAGACCCAGTACTTC,CASSFGTSGARETQYF
.,.,TRBJ2-3,TRBV5-1,TGCGCCAGCAGCCCAAGACTTGTTAGACCTACGCAGTATTTT,CASSPRLVRPTQYF
TRBD1,.,TRBJ2-7,TRBV7-9,TGTGCCAGCAGCCCTGGACAGGGGACCTACGAGCAGTACTTC,CASSPGQGTYEQYF
TRBD1,once,TRBJ1-5,TRBV12-5,TGTGCTAGTGGTTTGCCACAGGGGGTTGGGACTCAGCCCCAGCATTTT,CASGLPQGVGTQPQHF
TRBD1,.,TRBJ1-5,TRBV2,TGTGCCAGCAGTGACAGGACAGGGCCCAATCAGCCCCAGCATTTT,CASSDRTGPNQPQHF
TRBD2,.,TRBJ2-3,TRBV19,TGTGCCAGTAGTCCTCTAGCGGGGGGCACAGATACGCAGTATTTT,CASSPLAGGTDTQYF
TRBD2,.,TRBJ2-7,TRBV3-1/TRBV3-2,TGTGCCAGCAGCCAAGATTTCGGGGGGGGCTACGAGCAGTACTTC,CASSQDFGGGYEQYF
.,few,TRBJ1-4,TRBV7-8,TGTGCCAGCAGCCCAAGAGAAGGGCAGGGCGGTGAAAAACTGTTTTTT,CASSPREGQGGEKLFF
TRBD2,.,TRBJ2-1,TRBV5-4,TGTGCCAGCAGCTTGGCACCGCGGGGGGGCCTCAATGAGCAGTTCTTC,CASSLAPRGGLNEQFF
.,.,TRBJ1-1,TRBV19,TGTGCCAGTAGTAGGGTCCCAGGGTCCCTTGTGAACACTGAAGCTTTCTTT,CASSRVPGSLVNTEAFF
TRBD1,.,TRBJ2-7,TRBV27,TGTGCCAGCAGTTTATCCACAGGGGGTGCCTACGAGCAGTACTTC,CASSLSTGGAYEQYF
.,few,TRBJ2-2,TRBV24-1,TGTGCCACCAGTGGGGGAGCGGCGGGGAACACCGGGGAGCTGTTTTTT,CATSGGAAGNTGELFF
.,.,TRBJ1-2,TRBV12-3/TRBV12-4,TGTGCCAGCAGTTCAGGGGTACGCTATGGCTACACCTTC,CASSSGVRYGYTF
.,.,TRBJ2-5,TRBV15,TGTGCCACCAGCAGTTCAGGGGTAGGGGAGACCCAGTACTTC,CATSSSGVGETQYF
.,.,TRBJ1-5,TRBV10-3,TGTGCCATCAGTGACAGTAGCAATCAGCCCCAGCATTTT,CAISDSSNQPQHF
.,.,TRBJ2-3,TRBV30,TGTGCCTGGAGTGTACCGAGCCCAGATACGCAGTATTTT,CAWSVPSPDTQYF
TRBD1,.,TRBJ1-1,TRBV10-2,TGCGCCAGCAGCGCAGACAGGGTAAAGACTGAAGCTTTCTTT,CASSADRVKTEAFF
TRBD1,.,TRBJ1-5,TRBV6-5,TGTGCCAGCAGTCCGGGGACAGTGGGCAATCAGCCCCAGCATTTT,CASSPGTVGNQPQHF
.,.,TRBJ2-2,TRBV9,TGTGCCAGCAGTTCAGGGCCCGACGGGGAGCTGTTTTTT,CASSSGPDGELFF
TRBD1,.,TRBJ1-3,TRBV5-1,TGCGCCAGCAGCTTGGAACAGGGGGGCTCTGGAAACACCATATATTTT,CASSLEQGGSGNTIYF
TRBD1,.,TRBJ2-5,TRBV6-7,TGTGCCAGCAGTCTCTCCTGGGGGACAGGGAGGGTACAGGAGACCCAGTACTTC,CASSLSWGTGRVQETQYF
.,.,TRBJ2-1,TRBV7-8,TGTGCCAGCAGCTTAGTGGACTCCAACTACAATGAGCAGTTCTTC,CASSLVDSNYNEQFF
TRBD1,.,TRBJ2-7,TRBV19,TGTGCCAGTAGTCTCCAGGACAGGGGGCCTTACGAGCAGTACTTC,CASSLQDRGPYEQYF
.,.,TRBJ2-2,TRBV7-9,TGTGCCAGCAGCCCCGGAGGCGGGGAGCTGTTTTTT,CASSPGGGELFF
TRBD2,.,TRBJ2-3,TRBV7-9,TGTGCCAGCAGCCGGACTAGCGGGGGGGCCGGGACAGATACGCAGTATTTT,CASSRTSGGAGTDTQYF
.,once,TRBJ2-5,TRBV2,TGTGCCAGCAGTGTTGAGGGAGAGACCCAGTACTTC,CASSVEGETQYF
TRBD2,.,TRBJ2-1,TRBV6-6,TGTGCCAGCAGTCAACTAGCGGGGAAGGGGTCTTACAATGAGCAGTTCTTC,CASSQLAGKGSYNEQFF
.,few,TRBJ1-1,TRBV19,TGTGCCAGTAGTATTCCACAGGGGAACACTGAAGCTTTCTTT,CASSIPQGNTEAFF
.,.,TRBJ2-5,TRBV24-1,TGTGCCACCAGTGACAGTCAGAGGTATGAGACCCAGTACTTC,CATSDSQRYETQYF
.,.,TRBJ1-1,TRBV18,TGTGCCAGCTCCCCTAACTCTGTTCTCGGGACACGAGATGAAGCTTTCTTT,CASSPNSVLGTRDEAFF
.,.,TRBJ2-1,TRBV11-3,TGTGCCAGCAGCTTAGAAGCGCCCTCAAGCTCCTACAATGAGCAGTTCTTC,CASSLEAPSSSYNEQFF
.,.,TRBJ1-2,TRBV5-1,TGCGCCAGCAGCTTGGAGGGCAGGGTAGATGGCTACACCTTC,CASSLEGRVDGYTF
.,.,TRBJ2-1,TRBV11-3,TGTGCCAGCAGCTTAGCCGGAGGGGAGCAGTTCTTC,CASSLAGGEQFF
.,.,TRBJ1-1,TRBV2,TGTGCCAGCAAAACAGATCCTAACACTGAAGCTTTCTTT,CASKTDPNTEAFF
.,.,TRBJ1-2,TRBV6-5,TGTGCCAGCAGTTACTCGGAGGGGTCACGGGGTGGCTACACCTTC,CASSYSEGSRGGYTF
.,.,TRBJ2-5,TRBV9,TGTGCCAGCAGCGTGAGAGGAGGGGGCGGATTGGAGACCCAGTACTTC,CASSVRGGGGLETQYF
.,.,TRBJ2-2,TRBV9,TGTGCCAGCAGCGTAGCGTGGCAGTTTACCGGGGAGCTGTTTTTT,CASSVAWQFTGELFF
TRBD2,.,TRBJ2-1,TRBV30,TGTGCCTGGACTCCCGGGACTAGCGGGGCCTGGCAGTTCTTC,CAWTPGTSGAWQFF
.,.,TRBJ2-5,TRBV19,TGTGCCAGTAGTATAGACGTCACAGGGAGCCGGGAGACCCAGTACTTC,CASSIDVTGSRETQYF
TRBD1,.,TRBJ2-1,TRBV7-2,TGTGCCAGCAGCCGTCCGACAGGGTACAATGAGCAGTTCTTC,CASSRPTGYNEQFF
.,.,TRBJ2-2,TRBV11-2,TGTGCCAGCAGCTTAGTGCAGGGCACCGGGGAGCTGTTTTTT,CASSLVQGTGELFF
TRBD1,.,TRBJ1-2,TRBV5-4,TGTGCCAGCGGCGGACAGGGGATTAACTATGGCTACACCTTC,CASGGQGINYGYTF
TRBD1,.,TRBJ2-7,TRBV7-8,TGTGCCAGCAGCAGCCGGGACAGGGTCAACGAGCAGTACTTC,CASSSRDRVNEQYF
TRBD1,once,TRBJ1-2,TRBV19,TGTGCCAGTAGTACGACAGGGGGGTATGGCTACACCTTC,CASSTTGGYGYTF
TRBD2,.,TRBJ2-5,TRBV5-8,TGTGCCAGCAGCTCCCGGGGAATAGCGGGGGCAAAAGAGACCCAGTACTTC,CASSSRGIAGAKETQYF
.,few,TRBJ2-3,TRBV4-1,TGCGCCAGCAGCCAACCGCTTACCGGGGGGCCCGAAGATACGCAGTATTTT,CASSQPLTGGPEDTQYF
.,.,TRBJ1-2,TRBV5-1,TGCGCCAGCAGCCCTGCCAGTGATTATGGCTACACCTTC,CASSPASDYGYTF
.,.,TRBJ1-4,TRBV5-4,TGTGCCAGCAGCCGGGATCAGGGGCGAGGGGGTGAAAAACTGTTTTTT,CASSRDQGRGGEKLFF
TRBD1,.,TRBJ2-1,TRBV14,TGTGCCAGCAGCCAAGGTGGGACAGGGTACAATGAGCAGTTCTTC,CASSQGGTGYNEQFF
TRBD1,.,TRBJ2-3,TRBV5-5,TGTGCCAGCAGTCAAACGCCGACAGGGGCCGATACGCAGTATTTT,CASSQTPTGADTQYF
.,.,TRBJ1-1,TRBV5-5,TGTGCCAGCAGCTTGGGCCCAGGGTTGAACACTGAAGCTTTCTTT,CASSLGPGLNTEAFF